This T cell receptor beta chain was observed in a study of T-cell reconstitution after alpha-beta-depleted transplantation in children. Overall study findings and caveats: It was surviving recipient T cells and thymic progenitors that gave some patients high TCRbeta diversity at day 60. Reportedly, only several hundred clones from non-depleted graft cells drove alpha-beta T-cell counts at about two months.

This clonotype has at least ten counts. Its matching antigen is unknown. The CDR3 is 13 amino acids. The V end was cut by 5 bases, the J end by 2 bases, with 7 bases between. Germline assignment: CDR1 MNHEY and CDR2 SMNVEV (reference sequence). Unique molecular identifiers tagged the TCRbeta library. One entry per CDR3 protein results from TCRdb running MiXCR on the PCR reads. Among 150,000 to 250,000 distinct CDR3 sequences, roughly 6.3% were seen once, and the ten largest hold just over 4.5%. Sequenced material: PBMCs, taken before TCRalphabeta/CD19-depleted stem cell transplant. The chain carries TRBV27 and TRBJ2-1; tentatively, D is TRBD1 or TRBD2 (5 bases each). The source of this sequence is a girl less than two years old with combined immunodeficiency, due to receive a stem cell transplant. CDR3 sequence (DNA): TGTGCCAGCAGTATGGGGGCCTACAATGAGCAGTTCTTC. Its protein product is CASSMGAYNEQFF.